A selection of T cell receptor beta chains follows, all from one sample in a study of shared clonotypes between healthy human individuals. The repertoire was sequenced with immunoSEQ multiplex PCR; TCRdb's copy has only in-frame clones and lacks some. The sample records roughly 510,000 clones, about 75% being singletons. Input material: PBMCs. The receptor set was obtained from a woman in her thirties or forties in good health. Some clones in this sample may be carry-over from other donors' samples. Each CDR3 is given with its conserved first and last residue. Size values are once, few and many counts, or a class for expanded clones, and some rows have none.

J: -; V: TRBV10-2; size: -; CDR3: CASRGQSTYEQYF
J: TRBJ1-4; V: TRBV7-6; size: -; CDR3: CASSSSRITNEKLFF
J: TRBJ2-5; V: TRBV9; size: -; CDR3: CASSVRFGETQYF
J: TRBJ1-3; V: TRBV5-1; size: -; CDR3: CASSLGDNRNTIYF
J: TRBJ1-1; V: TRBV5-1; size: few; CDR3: CASSLGTSATEAFF
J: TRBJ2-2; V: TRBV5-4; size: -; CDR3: CATGRLAGGTGELFF
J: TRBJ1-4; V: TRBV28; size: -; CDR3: CASRRGEVVEKLFF
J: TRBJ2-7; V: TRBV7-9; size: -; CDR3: CASSFDGTTYEQYF
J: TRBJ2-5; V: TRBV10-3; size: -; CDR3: CAISELTSGRGRETQYF
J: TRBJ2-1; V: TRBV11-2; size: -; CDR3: CASSPTGTSWNIEQFF
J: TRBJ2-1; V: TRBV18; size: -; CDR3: CASSPGQGVTYNEQFF
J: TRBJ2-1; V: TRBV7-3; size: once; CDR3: CASSPAHPAPYNEQFF
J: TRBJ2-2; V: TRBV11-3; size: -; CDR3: CASSLETGELFF
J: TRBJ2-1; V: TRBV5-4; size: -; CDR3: CASSPRPGLATYNEQFF
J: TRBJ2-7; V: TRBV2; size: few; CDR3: CASSQRLPEQYF
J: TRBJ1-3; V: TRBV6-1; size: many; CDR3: CASREAGGDGNTIYF
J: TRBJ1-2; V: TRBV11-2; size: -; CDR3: CASSLFEAGSRGYTF
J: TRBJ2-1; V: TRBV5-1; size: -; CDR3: CASSLGLADNEQFF
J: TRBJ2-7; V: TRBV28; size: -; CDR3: CASSFPTYEQYF
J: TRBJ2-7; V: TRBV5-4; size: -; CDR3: CASSLGTDGYEQYF
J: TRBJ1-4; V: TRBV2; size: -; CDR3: CAIGGRGNEKLFF
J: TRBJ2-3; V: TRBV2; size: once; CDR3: CASSAVLDTQYF
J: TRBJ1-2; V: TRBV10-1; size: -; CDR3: CASSGQTSAATANYGYTF
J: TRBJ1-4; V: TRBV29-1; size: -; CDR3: CSVEDWGGSEKLFF
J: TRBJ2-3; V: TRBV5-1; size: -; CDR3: CASSLDRVEDTQYF
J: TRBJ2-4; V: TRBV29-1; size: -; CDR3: CSVEDTYRGRAKNIQYF
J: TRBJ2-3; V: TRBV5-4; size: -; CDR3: CASRTRSEGTDTQYF
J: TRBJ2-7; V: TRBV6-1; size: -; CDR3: CASSHRDYGYEQYF
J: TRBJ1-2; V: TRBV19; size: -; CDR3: CASSTGQGRYGYTF
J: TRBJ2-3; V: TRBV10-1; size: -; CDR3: CASSRSYSTDTQYF
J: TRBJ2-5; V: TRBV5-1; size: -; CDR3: CASSSGVVGRPETQYF
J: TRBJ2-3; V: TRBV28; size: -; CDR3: CASSGARGPPDTQYF
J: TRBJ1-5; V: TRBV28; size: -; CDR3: CASSLRAANQPQHF